Presented here are 13 T cell receptor beta chains from one specimen sequenced in a study of blood T cell repertoires in COVID-19. This table comes from immunoSEQ multiplex PCR, and its TCRdb copy is limited to in-frame clones, with some not included. The sample has 180,000 or so clones, over 80% seen once. The sample taken for sequencing was peripheral blood. These TCRs come from a woman aged 50 to 65 with acute or convalescent COVID-19.

This clone was seen only once. The chain employs TRBV6-2 or TRBV6-3 and TRBJ1-5; 11 bases line up with TRBD1. The germline CDR1 and CDR2 sequences are MNHEY and SVGEGT. The CDR3 sequence is 14 residues long. Trimming cost V 5 bases and J 13 bases; bases outside gene matches: 10. The CDR3 bases are TGTGCCAGCAGTGGTAGGACAGGGGGCTCTTCTCAGCATTTT. It translates to CASSGRTGGSSQHF.

The chain joins TRBV24-1 to TRBJ2-2, with D maybe TRBD1 (5 bases). V lost 2 bases, J lost 2 bases, and 8 bases lay in between. The CDR3 spans 15 residues. CDR1 and CDR2 from the germline V gene are KGHDR and SFDVKD. CDR3 coding DNA: TGTGCCACCAGTGATTGGGGCGTTAACACCGGGGAGCTGTTTTTT. It codes for CATSDWGVNTGELFF.

In DNA, the CDR3 is TGTGCCAGCAGTGAGACAGGGGGCTGGACTGAAGCTTTCTTT. This gives the protein CASSETGGWTEAFF. This rearrangement joins TRBV25-1 to TRBJ1-1; 10 nucleotides line up with TRBD1. The CDR3 is 14 residues long. Germline CDR1 MGHDK, CDR2 SYGVNS. J lost 5 bases, V lost 3 bases, and 3 bases had no gene match.

This clone was picked up one time. The chain has TRBV7-2 and TRBJ1-1; possibly TRBD1 for D (6 bases). Trimming took off 1 base at V and 10 bases at J, with 19 bases between the two ends. There are 15 residues in the CDR3. Per germline, CDR1 SGHTA and CDR2 FQGNSA. CDR3 bases: TGTGCCAGCAGCTTAGAGTGGGGACGGGGAGGGGGAGCTTTCTTT. Amino acids: CASSLEWGRGGGAFF.

This chain links TRBV5-5 with TRBJ2-7; D gene ambiguous. The CDR3 sequence is 14 residues long. The germline CDR1 and CDR2 sequences are SGHKS and YYEKEE (reference sequence). Trimming shortened V by 1 base and J by 7 bases, and 15 bases separated the two germline ends. The CDR3 loop is CASSLMATVFEQYF. CDR3 bases: TGTGCCAGCAGCTTGATGGCAACCGTCTTTGAGCAGTACTTC. Variable domain in full (rest from reference TRBV5-5 and TRBJ2-7): DAGVTQSPTHLIKTRGQQVTLRCSPISGHKSVSWYQQVLGQGPQFIFQYYEKEERGRGNFPDRFSARQFPNYSSELNVNALLLGDSALYLCASSLMATVFEQYFGPGTRLTVT.

The J gene is TRBJ2-3, the V gene TRBV6-6; 8 nucleotides agree with TRBD2. Germline lookup yields CDR1 MNHNY and CDR2 SVGAGI (reference sequence). After removal of 7 bases from V and 3 bases from J, the junction contained 6 bases not matched to a gene. The CDR3 is made up of 14 amino acids. The CDR3 DNA follows: TGTGCCAGCATCCGGGGGGGCGGGACAGATACGCAGTATTTT. Translated, it gives CASIRGGGTDTQYF.

This chain connects TRBV18 to TRBJ2-1; D perhaps matches TRBD2 (6 bases). The V gene lost 8 bases and the J gene lost 10 bases, with 18 bases spanning the gap. Germline V gives CDR1 KGHSH, CDR2 LQKENI. CDR3 size: 13 residues. CDR3 amino acids: CASHGELREEQFF. The DNA for the CDR3 is TGTGCCAGCCATGGCGAATTACGGGAGGAGCAGTTCTTC.

The V gene is TRBV5-6, the J gene TRBJ1-5, with 7 nucleotides matching TRBD1. The CDR3 extends over 15 amino acids. Germline V CDR1 and CDR2: SGHDT, YYEEEE. J lost 4 bases, V lost 4 bases, and 8 bases had no gene match. Written as DNA, the CDR3 is TGTGCCAGCAGCCCCGGACAGGCCTTTAATCAGCCCCAGCATTTT. Translated: CASSPGQAFNQPQHF.

The chain carries TRBV19 and TRBJ1-2, with 8 bases fitting TRBD1. The germline gives CDR1 LNHDA, CDR2 SQIVND (reference sequence). This CDR3 is built from 16 residues. J lost 4 bases, V lost 3 bases, and 10 bases had no gene match. The CDR3 region is CASSMPKRTGRYGYTF. CDR3 nucleotides: TGTGCCAGTAGTATGCCCAAACGGACAGGGCGCTATGGCTACACCTTC.

The J gene is TRBJ1-6, the V gene TRBV6-6, with TRBD1 matching over 7 bases. Per the germline V gene, CDR1 is MNHNY and CDR2 is SVGAGI (reference sequence). J gave up 7 bases and V 6 bases, and 12 bases lay outside the gene matches. This CDR3 has 16 residues. In DNA form, the CDR3 reads TGTGCCAGCAGACCCGGGAACAGGGGAAACAATTCACCCCTCCACTTT. Protein product: CASRPGNRGNNSPLHF.

V is TRBV9 and J is TRBJ2-3, with 8 bases lining up with TRBD2. Looked up from germline, CDR1 is SGDLS and CDR2 is YYNGEE. This CDR3 is 15 amino acids long. Unmatched junction bases numbered 3, after V lost 3 bases and J lost 0 bases. CDR3: CASSAPSGSTDTQYF. CDR3 DNA sequence: TGTGCCAGCAGCGCCCCTAGCGGGAGCACAGATACGCAGTATTTT.

V usage is TRBV11-2 and J usage is TRBJ2-2, with D possibly TRBD1 on 5 matching bases. V dropped 5 bases and J dropped 3 bases, with 10 bases sitting between them. Germline V gene data show CDR1 as SGHAT and CDR2 as FQNNGV. This CDR3 contains 14 residues. The DNA of the CDR3 is TGTGCCAGCAGCCCCGACAGCTACACCGGGGAGCTGTTTTTT. It yields the protein CASSPDSYTGELFF.

The chain joins TRBV27 to TRBJ1-6; 7 positions match TRBD1. V lost 5 bases to trimming and J lost 7 bases; unmatched junction nucleotides: 5. This CDR3 spans 14 amino acids. Per germline, CDR1 MNHEY and CDR2 SMNVEV (reference sequence). This chain's CDR3 is CASSLGQANSPLHF. In DNA, the CDR3 is TGTGCCAGCAGTCTCGGACAGGCCAATTCACCCCTCCACTTT.